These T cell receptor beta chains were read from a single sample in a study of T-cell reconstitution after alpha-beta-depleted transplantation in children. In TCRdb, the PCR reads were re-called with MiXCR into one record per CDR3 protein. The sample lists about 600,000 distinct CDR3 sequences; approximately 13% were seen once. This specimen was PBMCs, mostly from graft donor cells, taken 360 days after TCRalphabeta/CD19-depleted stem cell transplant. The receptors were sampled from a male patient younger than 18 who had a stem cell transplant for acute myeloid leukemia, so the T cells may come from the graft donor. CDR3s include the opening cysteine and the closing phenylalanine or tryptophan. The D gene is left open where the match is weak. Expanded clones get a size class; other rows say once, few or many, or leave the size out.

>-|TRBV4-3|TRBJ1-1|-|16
CASSQDLSSMNTEAFF
TGCGCCAGCAGCCAAGATCTGTCCAGTATGAACACTGAAGCTTTCTTT
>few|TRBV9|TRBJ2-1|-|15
CASSIRQSSYNEQFF
TGTGCCAGCAGCATACGACAGAGCTCCTACAATGAGCAGTTCTTC
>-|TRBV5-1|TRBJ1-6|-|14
CASSLDGYNSPLHF
TGCGCCAGCAGCTTGGACGGCTATAATTCACCCCTCCACTTT
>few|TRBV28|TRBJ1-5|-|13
CASSYGRHQPQHF
TGTGCCAGCAGTTACGGCAGGCATCAGCCCCAGCATTTT
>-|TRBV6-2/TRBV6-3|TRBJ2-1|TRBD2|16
CASSYSNLAGGNEQFF
TGTGCCAGCAGTTACTCGAACCTAGCGGGAGGGAATGAGCAGTTCTTC
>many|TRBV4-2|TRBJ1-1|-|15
CASSQGRAGRTEAFF
TGTGCCAGCAGCCAAGGACGGGCAGGGCGGACTGAAGCTTTCTTT
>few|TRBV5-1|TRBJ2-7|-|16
CASSLDPGHPSHEQYF
TGCGCCAGCAGCTTGGATCCGGGACACCCTTCCCACGAGCAGTACTTC
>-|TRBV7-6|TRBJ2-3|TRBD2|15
CASSYIAGAPDTQYF
TGTGCCAGCAGCTACATAGCGGGAGCACCAGATACGCAGTATTTT
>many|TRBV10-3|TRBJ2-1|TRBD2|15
CAIRTSREGYNEQFF
TGTGCCATCAGGACATCGCGGGAGGGTTACAATGAGCAGTTCTTC
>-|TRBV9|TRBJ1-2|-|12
CASSRYVNGYTF
TGTGCCAGCAGCCGGTACGTGAATGGCTACACCTTC
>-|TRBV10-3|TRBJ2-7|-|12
CAIKAAYYEQYF
TGTGCCATCAAGGCAGCGTACTACGAGCAGTACTTC
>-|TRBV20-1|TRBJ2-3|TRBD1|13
CSASSGGGDTQYF
TGCAGTGCTAGCTCAGGGGGCGGAGATACGCAGTATTTT
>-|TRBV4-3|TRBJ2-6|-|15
CASSQRRAGANVLTF
TGCGCCAGCAGCCAACGCAGGGCCGGGGCCAACGTCCTGACTTTC
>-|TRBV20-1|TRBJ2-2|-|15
CSASTDKPNTGELFF
TGCAGTGCCAGTACCGACAAGCCGAACACCGGGGAGCTGTTTTTT
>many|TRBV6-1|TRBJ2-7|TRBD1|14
CASTGTGGLGEQYF
TGTGCCAGCACTGGGACAGGGGGTCTTGGGGAGCAGTACTTC
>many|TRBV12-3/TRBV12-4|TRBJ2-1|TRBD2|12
CASRAGLNEQFF
TGTGCCAGCAGAGCGGGGCTAAATGAGCAGTTCTTC
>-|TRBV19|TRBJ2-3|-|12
CASSIPPDTQYF
TGTGCCAGTAGTATCCCGCCGGATACGCAGTATTTT
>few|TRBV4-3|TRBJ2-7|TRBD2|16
CASSQQSGAPSYEQYF
TGCGCCAGCAGCCAACAGAGCGGGGCCCCTTCCTACGAGCAGTACTTC
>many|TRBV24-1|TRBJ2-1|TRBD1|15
CATSKGQSSYNEQFF
TGTGCCACCAGTAAGGGACAGAGCTCCTACAATGAGCAGTTCTTC
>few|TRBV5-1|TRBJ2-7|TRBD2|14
CASSRLAEFYEQYF
TGCGCCAGCAGCAGACTAGCGGAGTTCTACGAGCAGTACTTC
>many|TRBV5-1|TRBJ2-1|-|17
CASSLASLAASYNEQFF
TGCGCCAGCAGCTTGGCCTCTCTAGCAGCCTCCTACAATGAGCAGTTCTTC
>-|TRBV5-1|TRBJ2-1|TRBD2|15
CASSPPAGGPNEQFF
TGCGCCAGCAGCCCACCCGCGGGAGGGCCAAATGAGCAGTTCTTC
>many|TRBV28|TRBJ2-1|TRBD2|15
CASTQLAGFYNEQFF
TGTGCCAGCACCCAACTAGCGGGATTCTACAATGAGCAGTTCTTC
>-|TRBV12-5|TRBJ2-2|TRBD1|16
CASAAPRRQGTGELFF
TGTGCTAGTGCCGCTCCCCGGAGACAGGGGACCGGGGAGCTGTTTTTT
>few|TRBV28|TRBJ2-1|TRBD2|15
CATTTSGLPDNEQFF
TGTGCCACCACGACTAGCGGACTACCGGACAATGAGCAGTTCTTC
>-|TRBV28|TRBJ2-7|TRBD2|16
CASNRLAGRNPYEQYF
TGTGCCAGCAATCGATTAGCGGGAAGGAACCCCTACGAGCAGTACTTC
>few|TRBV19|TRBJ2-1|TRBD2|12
CTRSGSDNEQFF
TGTACCAGAAGCGGGAGTGACAATGAGCAGTTCTTC
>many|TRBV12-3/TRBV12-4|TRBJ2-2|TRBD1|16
CASSPRQGANTGELFF
TGTGCCAGCAGTCCGCGACAGGGGGCAAACACCGGGGAGCTGTTTTTT
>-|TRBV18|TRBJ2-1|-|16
CASSPNSPNNYNEQFF
TGTGCCAGCTCACCCAACTCTCCGAATAACTACAATGAGCAGTTCTTC
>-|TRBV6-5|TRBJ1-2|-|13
CASSYGGSYGYTF
TGTGCCAGCAGTTACGGGGGAAGCTATGGCTACACCTTC
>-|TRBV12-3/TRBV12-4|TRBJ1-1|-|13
CASSPQPYTEAFF
TGTGCCAGCAGTCCTCAGCCTTACACTGAAGCTTTCTTT
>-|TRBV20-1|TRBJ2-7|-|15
CSAKGIGAVFYEQYF
TGCAGTGCTAAAGGGATAGGAGCCGTCTTCTACGAGCAGTACTTC
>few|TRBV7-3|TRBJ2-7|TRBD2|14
CASSSLGTSREQYF
TGTGCCAGCAGCTCGCTCGGGACTAGTAGAGAGCAGTACTTC
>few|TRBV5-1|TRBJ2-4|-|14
CASSLDRAGNIQYF
TGCGCCAGCAGCTTGGATCGGGCAGGAAACATTCAGTACTTC
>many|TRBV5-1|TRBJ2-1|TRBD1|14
CASSWDRVGNEQFF
TGCGCCAGCAGCTGGGACAGGGTGGGGAATGAGCAGTTCTTC
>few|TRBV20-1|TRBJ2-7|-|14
CSAWGTHKPYEQYF
TGCAGTGCTTGGGGGACCCACAAGCCCTACGAGCAGTACTTC